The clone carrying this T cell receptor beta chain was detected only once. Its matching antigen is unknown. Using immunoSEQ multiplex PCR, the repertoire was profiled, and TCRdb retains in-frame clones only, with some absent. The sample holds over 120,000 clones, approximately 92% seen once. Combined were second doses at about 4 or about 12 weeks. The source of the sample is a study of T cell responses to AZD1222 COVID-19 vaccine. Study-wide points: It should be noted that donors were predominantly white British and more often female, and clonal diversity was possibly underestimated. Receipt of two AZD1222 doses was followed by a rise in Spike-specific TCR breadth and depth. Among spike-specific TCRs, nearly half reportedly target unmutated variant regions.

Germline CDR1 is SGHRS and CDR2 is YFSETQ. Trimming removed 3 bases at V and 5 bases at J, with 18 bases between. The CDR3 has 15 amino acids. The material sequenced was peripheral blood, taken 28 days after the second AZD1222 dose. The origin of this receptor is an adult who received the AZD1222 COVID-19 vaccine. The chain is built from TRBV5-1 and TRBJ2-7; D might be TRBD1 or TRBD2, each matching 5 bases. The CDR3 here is CASSSTGTSWDEQYF. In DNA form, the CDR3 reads TGCGCCAGCAGCTCCACCGGGACCTCTTGGGACGAGCAGTACTTC. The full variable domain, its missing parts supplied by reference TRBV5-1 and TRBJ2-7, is KAGVTQTPRYLIKTRGQQVTLSCSPISGHRSVSWYQQTPGQGLQFLFEYFSETQRNKGNFPGRFSGRQFSNSRSEMNVSTLELGDSALYLCASSSTGTSWDEQYFGPGTRLTVT.